Shown below are 13 T cell receptor beta chains from a single sample sequenced in a study of tissue T cells after allogeneic stem cell transplantation. Specified time point: mouse harvest day 14 after allogeneic transplant. The graft held 10^6 splenic CD5+ T cells and 10^7 T-cell-depleted bone marrow cells. Assay used: immunoSEQ multiplex PCR; TCRdb lists only in-frame clones, some missing. The repertoire holds some 4,700 clones, with approximately 29% as singletons. The sequenced sample was skin. These receptors were taken from a female BALB/c mouse given C57BL/6 T cells with graft-versus-host disease after an allogeneic hematopoietic cell transplant.

By sample fraction, this clone is medium-sized. Mouse germline and gene names are used. The sequence runs out 1 residue before the end of the CDR3; the remainder is reconstructed from the germline J gene. The chain uses TRBV26 and TRBJ1-4; D possibly corresponds to TRBD1 (6 bases). CDR1 and CDR2 from the germline V gene are KGHPV and FQNQEV (reference sequence). CDR3 length equals 14 residues. Trimming pared 2 bases from V and 3 bases from J, leaving 7 bases between. The CDR3 loop reads CASSLQGPNERLFF. Incomplete CDR3 DNA: TGTGCCAGCAGTCTGCAGGGGCCCAACGAAAGATTATTT.

With respect to this clone: Mouse germline and gene names are used. The CDR3 is cut off 1 residue early in the read; its end comes from the germline J gene. The rearrangement uses TRBV26 and TRBJ2-3, with D maybe TRBD1 (8 bases). From germline, CDR1 is KGHPV and CDR2 FQNQEV (reference sequence). This CDR3 comprises 15 residues. V lost 6 bases to trimming and J lost 0 bases, with 13 bases between them. The CDR3 loop reads CASSHRGASAETLYF. Incomplete CDR3 DNA: TGTGCCAGCAGCCACAGGGGGGCTAGTGCAGAAACGCTGTAT.

By frequency in the sample, this clone is medium-sized. These gene names are mouse names. Coverage ceases 1 residue before the CDR3 finishes, and the germline J gene fills in the end. V gene TRBV29 combines with J gene TRBJ1-2; 7 positions agree with TRBD1. Germline-derived CDR1 and CDR2 are MSHET and SYDVDS. This CDR3 spans 15 amino acids. V trimming: 0 bases; J trimming: 4 bases; junction bases outside the gene matches: 5. CDR3 DNA (partial): TGTGCTAGCAGTTTATCAGGGGGCGCAGGCTCCGACTACACC. Translating gives CASSLSGGAGSDYT. The complete CDR3 reads CASSLSGGAGSDYTF.

The sample holds a few counts of this clone. Gene names are mouse gene names. The read gets to within 1 residue of the CDR3 end, and the germline J gene fills in the rest. The V gene is TRBV3, the J gene TRBJ2-7; TRBD1 agrees at 8 bases. The CDR3 length is 13 residues. Germline V CDR1 and CDR2: SNHLY, FYNGKV (reference sequence). The trim removed 5 bases at V and 2 bases at J, leaving 2 bases unmatched. CDR3 bases read: TGTGCCAGCAGCCGACAGGGGACCTATGAACAGTAC. It translates to CASSRQGTYEQY. The entire CDR3 sequence reads CASSRQGTYEQYF.

With respect to this clone: The gene names here belong to mouse. The CDR3 end falls 1 residue outside the read, so it is completed with the germline J gene. The chain carries TRBV26 and TRBJ2-1; 7 bases agree with TRBD1. The V segment lost 4 bases and the J segment 7 bases; nucleotides outside the gene matches: 4. CDR3 length: 13 amino acids. Germline V gives CDR1 KGHPV, CDR2 FQNQEV (reference sequence). Partial CDR3 DNA: TGTGCCAGCAGTCCAGGCAGGGGGGCTGAGCAGTTC. Translation gives CASSPGRGAEQF. The whole CDR3 region reads CASSPGRGAEQFF.

Comment on this clone: Mouse gene names apply. Read coverage stops 1 residue before the CDR3 terminus; the germline J gene supplies the remainder. The V call is TRBV15, the J call TRBJ1-5, with D perhaps TRBD1 (5 bases). The germline V gene encodes CDR1 SGHND and CDR2 FRSKSL. V lost 3 bases, J lost 1 base, and 13 bases lay in between. The CDR3 extends over 16 amino acids. The CDR3 bases that were read are TGTGCCAGCAGTTTCCAGGGATATGGGAACAACCAGGCTCCGCTT. This gives the protein CASSFQGYGNNQAPL. The CDR3 as a whole reads CASSFQGYGNNQAPLF.

In this sample, this clone turned up a few times. The germline and genes are mouse ones. From the germline J gene comes the end of the CDR3, since the read stops 1 residue before it. The rearrangement joins TRBV3 to TRBJ2-1; D call uncertain. The CDR3 is 12 amino acids. In germline, CDR1 is SNHLY, CDR2 FYNGKV (reference sequence). V lost 1 base and J 6 bases, leaving 4 bases between the germline ends. CDR3 bases read: TGTGCCAGCAGCTTAGGATTTGCTGAGCAGTTC. Its protein is CASSLGFAEQF. Given in full, the CDR3 is CASSLGFAEQFF.

Notes on this clone: Any gene name here is a mouse gene name. Read data end 1 residue before the CDR3 end; the end is taken from the germline J gene. This sequence joins TRBV26 and TRBJ1-1; TRBD1 is a possible D gene (5 bases). Trimming cost V 6 bases and J 10 bases, with 15 bases left between them. The CDR3 consists of 12 residues. The germline V gene has CDR1 KGHPV and CDR2 FQNQEV (reference sequence). The DNA read from the CDR3 is TGTGCCAGCAGCCCTACGGGGGAGGGAGTCTTC. Protein: CASSPTGEGVF. The full CDR3 protein is CASSPTGEGVFF.

Sample share makes this clone large. Gene names are the mouse ones. The read finishes 1 residue shy of the CDR3 end, and the germline J gene is used to complete it. The chain carries TRBV2 and TRBJ1-1, with D tentatively TRBD1 (6 bases). CDR1 and CDR2 from the germline V gene are LGHNA and YSYQKL. Trimming stripped 3 bases from V and 2 bases from J, with 10 bases between. CDR3 length equals 14 residues. The CDR3 here is CASSHGRGNTEVFF. The CDR3 bases that were read are TGTGCCAGCAGCCACGGCAGGGGTAACACAGAAGTCTTC.

Notes on this clone: Gene names are mouse gene names. The read falls 1 residue short of the CDR3 end, and the missing part is taken from the germline J gene. The chain combines TRBV26 with TRBJ2-2, with TRBD2 identical over 12 bases. Germline V gene data show CDR1 as KGHPV and CDR2 as FQNQEV (reference sequence). V was clipped by 5 bases and J by 0 bases; unmatched bases: 1. The CDR3 extends over 16 amino acids. The CDR3 sequence is CASSGLGGSNTGQLYF. The sequenced CDR3 bases are TGTGCCAGCAGTGGACTGGGGGGGTCAAACACCGGGCAGCTCTAC. Based on the CDR3 plus reference TRBV26 and TRBJ2-2, the full variable domain is NSKVIQTPRYLVKGQGQKAKMRCIPEKGHPVVFWYQQNKNNEFKFLINFQNQEVLQQIDMTEKRFSAECPSNSPCSLEIQSSEAGDSALYLCASSGLGGSNTGQLYFGEGSKLTVL.

Concerning this clone itself: Genes and germline come from the mouse. The observed sequence ends 1 residue before the CDR3 terminus, with the missing tail filled in from the germline J gene. J is TRBJ2-7 and V is TRBV13-3; no definite D call. The CDR3 runs 11 residues. The ends were cut back, 4 bases at V and 4 bases at J, with 6 bases in the middle. CDR1 NNHDY and CDR2 SYVADS come from the germline V gene. The CDR3 bases that were read are TGTGCCAGCAGTCCCTCTTATGAACAGTAC. Amino acid sequence: CASSPSYEQY. The whole CDR3 protein reads CASSPSYEQYF.

As for this clone: Gene names are mouse gene names. The CDR3 end lies 1 residue beyond the end of the read and is filled in from the germline J gene. The chain carries TRBV2 and TRBJ2-4; tentatively, D is TRBD2 (7 bases). In germline, CDR1 is LGHNA, CDR2 YSYQKL. The CDR3 loop spans 15 amino acids. Trimming took 0 bases from V and 6 from J, leaving 13 bases between them. The CDR3 bases that were read are TGTGCCAGCAGCCAAGATGATGGGGGGCGGAACACCTTGTAC. It is translated as CASSQDDGGRNTLY. The complete CDR3 protein is CASSQDDGGRNTLYF.

In this sample, this clone is medium-sized. The genes and germline here are from mouse. Read coverage stops 1 residue before the CDR3 terminus; the germline J gene supplies the remainder. This rearrangement joins TRBV26 to TRBJ1-6, with 9 bases identical to TRBD1. TRBJ1-6 is known as an ORF, though its function is uncertain. The CDR3 spans 16 residues. Unmatched junction bases numbered 7, after V lost 3 bases and J lost 7 bases. Germline CDR1 reads KGHPV; CDR2 reads FQNQEV (reference sequence). CDR3 sequence: CASSLGQGTWNSPLYF. CDR3 DNA (partial): TGTGCCAGCAGTCTAGGACAGGGGACGTGGAATTCGCCCCTCTAC.